This TCR beta chain is from a study of PD-1 blockade in classical Hodgkin lymphoma. General observations from the study: TCR diversity at baseline was reported to be reduced in newly diagnosed patients relative to healthy donors. Complete responders started with a diversity level that resembled newly diagnosed patients at baseline.

Sequencing used immunoSEQ multiplex PCR; TCRdb keeps in-frame clones, though not all of them. The sample shows approximately 70,000 clones, about 93% of them seen only once. Exposure to brentuximab vedotin varied, and each patient had relapsed following autologous stem cell transplantation. Patients reached a best response of complete response, partial response or progressive disease. A word on this clone: Its antigen is not identified.

The clonotype was recovered from a human donor with classical Hodgkin lymphoma. The sequencing used peripheral blood mononuclear cells (PBMCs), collected at baseline.

In DNA, the CDR3 is TGTGCCAGCAGTTACAGTGAACTGCACAAAGAGACCCAGTACTTC. It encodes CASSYSELHKETQYF. The V and J genes are TRBV6-5 and TRBJ2-5; D uncertain. The CDR3 is 15 amino acids. The V and J ends lost 2 bases and 3 bases respectively, with 13 bases between them. Germline CDR1 and CDR2: MNHEY and SVGAGI.